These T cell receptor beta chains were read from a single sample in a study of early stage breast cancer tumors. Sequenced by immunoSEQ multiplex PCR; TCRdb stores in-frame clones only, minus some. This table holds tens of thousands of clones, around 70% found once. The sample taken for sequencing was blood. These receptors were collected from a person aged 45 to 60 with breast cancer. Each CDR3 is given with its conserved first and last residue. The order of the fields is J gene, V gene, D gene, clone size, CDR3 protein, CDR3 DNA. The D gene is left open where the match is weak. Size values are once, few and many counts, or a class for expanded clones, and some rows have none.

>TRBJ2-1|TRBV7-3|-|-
CASSLRYVGEQFF
TGTGCCAGCAGCTTGCGGTATGTGGGTGAGCAGTTCTTC
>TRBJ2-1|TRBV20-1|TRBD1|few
CSAVRDSGVF
TGCAGTGCAGTCCGGGACAGTGGCGTCTTC
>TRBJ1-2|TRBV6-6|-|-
CASSFYYGYTF
TGTGCCAGCAGTTTCTATTATGGCTACACCTTC
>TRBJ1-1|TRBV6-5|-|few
CASMVRGWTEAFF
TGTGCCAGCATGGTCAGGGGTTGGACTGAAGCTTTCTTT
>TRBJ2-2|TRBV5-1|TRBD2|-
CASSLGAGNTGELFF
TGCGCCAGCAGCTTAGGAGCGGGAAACACCGGGGAGCTGTTTTTT
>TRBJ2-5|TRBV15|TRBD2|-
CATSPRTSGSPGTQYF
TGTGCCACCAGCCCTAGGACTAGCGGGAGTCCCGGGACCCAGTACTTC
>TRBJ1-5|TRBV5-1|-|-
CASSPTSGMRQPQHF
TGCGCCAGCAGCCCCACGTCAGGGATGAGGCAGCCCCAGCATTTT
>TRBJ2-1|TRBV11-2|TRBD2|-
CASSLERLAGANEQFF
TGTGCCAGCAGCTTGGAGAGACTAGCGGGAGCCAATGAGCAGTTCTTC
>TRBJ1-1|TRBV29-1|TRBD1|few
CSVAQGAPEAFF
TGCAGCGTTGCCCAGGGGGCCCCTGAAGCTTTCTTT
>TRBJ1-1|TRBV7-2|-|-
CASSKTVNTEAFF
TGTGCCAGCAGTAAGACAGTGAACACTGAAGCTTTCTTT
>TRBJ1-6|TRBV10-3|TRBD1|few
CAISGTEHNSPLHF
TGTGCCATCAGCGGGACAGAGCATAATTCACCCCTCCACTTT
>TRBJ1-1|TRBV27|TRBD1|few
CASSRTGRENTEAFF
TGTGCCAGCAGTCGGACAGGCCGAGAGAACACTGAAGCTTTCTTT
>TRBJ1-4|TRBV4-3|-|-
CASSQESGGKVEKLFF
TGCGCCAGCAGCCAAGAGTCCGGAGGGAAGGTTGAAAAACTGTTTTTT
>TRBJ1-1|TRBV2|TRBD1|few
CASTGTGMNTEAFF
TGTGCCAGCACAGGGACAGGGATGAACACTGAAGCTTTCTTT
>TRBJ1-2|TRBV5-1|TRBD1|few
CASTPGTGENYYTF
TGCGCCAGCACACCCGGGACAGGGGAAAATTACTACACCTTC
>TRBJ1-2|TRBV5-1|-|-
CASSLSSGPVGYTF
TGCGCCAGCAGCTTGAGTTCAGGGCCCGTCGGCTACACCTTC
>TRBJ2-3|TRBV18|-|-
CASSVGLESTDTQYF
TGTGCCAGCTCGGTGGGACTGGAGAGCACAGATACGCAGTATTTT
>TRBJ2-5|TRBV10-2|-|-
CASKEDSYLIQETQYF
TGCGCCAGCAAGGAAGATAGCTATCTAATACAAGAGACCCAGTACTTC
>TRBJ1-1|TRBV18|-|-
CASSPPSGSYTEAFF
TGTGCCAGCTCACCACCGAGTGGGAGCTACACTGAAGCTTTCTTT
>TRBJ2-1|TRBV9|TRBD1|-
CASSPTGTGGSEQFF
TGTGCCAGCAGCCCAACCGGGACAGGGGGCTCTGAGCAGTTCTTC
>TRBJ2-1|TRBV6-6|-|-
CASNTPRENEQFF
TGTGCCAGCAACACCCCTCGGGAAAATGAGCAGTTCTTC
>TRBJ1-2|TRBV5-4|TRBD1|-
CASSFSIGQGPPYNYGYTF
TGTGCCAGCAGCTTTTCCATAGGACAGGGCCCGCCATACAACTATGGCTACACCTTC
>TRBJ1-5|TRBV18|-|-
CASSPRVDSNQPQHF
TGTGCCAGCTCACCACGAGTTGATAGCAATCAGCCCCAGCATTTT
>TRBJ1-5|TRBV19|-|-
CASTSEEGGNQPQHF
TGTGCCAGTACCTCCGAGGAAGGAGGCAATCAGCCCCAGCATTTT
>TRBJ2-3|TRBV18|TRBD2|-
CASSPGTSRFTDTQYF
TGTGCCAGCTCACCAGGGACTAGCAGATTCACAGATACGCAGTATTTT
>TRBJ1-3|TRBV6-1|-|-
CASTSGGPGNTIYF
TGTGCCAGCACCTCGGGAGGACCTGGAAACACCATATATTTT
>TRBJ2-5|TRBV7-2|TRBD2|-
CASSLAGLAGVLGETQYF
TGTGCCAGCAGCTTAGCAGGACTAGCGGGGGTGTTGGGGGAGACCCAGTACTTC
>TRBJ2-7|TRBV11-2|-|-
CASSLGTSYEQYF
TGTGCCAGCAGCTTAGGGACATCCTACGAGCAGTACTTC
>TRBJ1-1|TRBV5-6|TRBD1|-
CASSIVGQGNTEAFF
TGTGCCAGCAGCATTGTAGGACAGGGGAACACTGAAGCTTTCTTT
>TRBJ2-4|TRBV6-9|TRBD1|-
CASTYSRTGFTKNIQYF
TGTGCCAGCACCTATTCTAGGACAGGGTTTACCAAAAACATTCAGTACTTC
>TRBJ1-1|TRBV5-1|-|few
CASSLTGNTEAFF
TGCGCCAGCAGCTTGACAGGGAACACTGAAGCTTTCTTT
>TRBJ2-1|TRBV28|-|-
CASRRGEGSYNEQFF
TGTGCCAGCAGAAGGGGGGAGGGCTCCTACAATGAGCAGTTCTTC
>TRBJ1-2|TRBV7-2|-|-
CASSDREGGDYYGYTF
TGTGCCAGCAGCGACCGGGAAGGAGGGGACTACTATGGCTACACCTTC
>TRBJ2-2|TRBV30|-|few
CAWSGPGALVTGELFF
TGTGCCTGGAGTGGACCAGGGGCCCTCGTCACCGGGGAGCTGTTTTTT
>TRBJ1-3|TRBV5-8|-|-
CASSFYGPGNTIYF
TGTGCCAGCAGCTTCTACGGTCCTGGAAACACCATATATTTT
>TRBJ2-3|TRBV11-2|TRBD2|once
CASSVSGADTQYF
TGTGCCAGCAGCGTAAGCGGGGCAGATACGCAGTATTTT
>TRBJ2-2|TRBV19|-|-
CASSITGANTGELFF
TGTGCCAGTAGTATTACAGGTGCTAACACCGGGGAGCTGTTTTTT